This T cell receptor beta chain appears in the sequencing data of a study of cytomegalovirus exposure and HLA in healthy donors. The PCR was carried out with 60 Vbeta primers and 13 Jbeta primers. The assay was immunoSEQ multiplex PCR, and TCRdb's table has in-frame clones only and misses some. The table includes around 120,000 clones, under 90% detected once. As for this clone: Its antigen is currently unknown. Mismatch with germline at one junction end may stem from a read error.

This CDR3 has 16 amino acids. Per germline, CDR1 SSHAT and CDR2 FNYEAQ (reference sequence). General study results and limits: Earlier findings revealed that most TCR beta V segments proved productive either about 87% or about 30% of the time.

Each donor was healthy, and each was a bone marrow donor. Although they were nominally healthy when sampled, donors likely had unrecorded immune exposures. The chain employs TRBV7-7 and TRBJ2-1, with TRBD2 identical over 8 bases. The clonotype comes from a female donor in good health and CMV-seropositive. The specimen sequenced was PBMCs. CDR3 DNA sequence: TGTGCTAGCAGCTTAAGCGGCGGGGGGCTTTACAATGAGCAGTTCTTC. The encoded protein is CASSLSGGGLYNEQFF.